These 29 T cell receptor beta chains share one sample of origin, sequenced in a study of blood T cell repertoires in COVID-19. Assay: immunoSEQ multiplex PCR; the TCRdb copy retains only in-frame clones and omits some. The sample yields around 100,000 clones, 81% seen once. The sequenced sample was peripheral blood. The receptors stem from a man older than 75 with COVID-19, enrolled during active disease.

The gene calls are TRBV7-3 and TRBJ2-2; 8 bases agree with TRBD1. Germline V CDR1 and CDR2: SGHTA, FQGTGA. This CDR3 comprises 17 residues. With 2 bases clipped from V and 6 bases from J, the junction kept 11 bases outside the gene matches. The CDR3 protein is CASSLRPGQGRAGELFF. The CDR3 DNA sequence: TGTGCCAGCAGCTTACGCCCCGGACAGGGTCGGGCCGGGGAGCTGTTTTTT.

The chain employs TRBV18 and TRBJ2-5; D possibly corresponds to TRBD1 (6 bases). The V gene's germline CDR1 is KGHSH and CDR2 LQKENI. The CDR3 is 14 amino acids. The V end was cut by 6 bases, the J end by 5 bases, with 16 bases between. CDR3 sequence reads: CASSSGTRVETQYF. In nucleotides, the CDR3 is TGTGCCAGCTCCTCCGGGACAAGAGTCGAGACCCAGTACTTC.

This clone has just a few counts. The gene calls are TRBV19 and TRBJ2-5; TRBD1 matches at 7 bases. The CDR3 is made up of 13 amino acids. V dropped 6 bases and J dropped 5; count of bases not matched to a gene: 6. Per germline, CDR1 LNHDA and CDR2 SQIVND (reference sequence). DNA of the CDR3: TGTGCCAGTAGGGGACAGTCCCAGGAGACCCAGTACTTC. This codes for CASRGQSQETQYF.

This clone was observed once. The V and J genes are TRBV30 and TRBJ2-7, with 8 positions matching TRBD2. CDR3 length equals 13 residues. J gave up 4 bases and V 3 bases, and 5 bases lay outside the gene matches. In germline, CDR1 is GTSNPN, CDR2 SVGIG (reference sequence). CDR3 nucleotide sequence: TGTGCCTGGAGCGCATTAGCGGGATACGAGCAGTACTTC. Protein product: CAWSALAGYEQYF.

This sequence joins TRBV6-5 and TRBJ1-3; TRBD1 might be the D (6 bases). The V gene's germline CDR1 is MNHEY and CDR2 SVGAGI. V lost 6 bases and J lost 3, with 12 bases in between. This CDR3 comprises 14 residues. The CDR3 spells CASRKGQLGNTIYF. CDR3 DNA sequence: TGTGCCAGCAGGAAGGGACAACTTGGAAACACCATATATTTT.

DNA of the CDR3: TGTGCCAGCAGCAAACAGGGGGCTAGGGAGACCCAGTACTTC. Translation gives CASSKQGARETQYF. The chain has TRBV7-8 and TRBJ2-5; 9 nucleotides line up with TRBD1. The CDR3 is 14 residues long. Germline CDR1 and CDR2: SGHVS and FQNEAQ. V was clipped by 5 bases and J by 5 bases; unmatched bases: 6.

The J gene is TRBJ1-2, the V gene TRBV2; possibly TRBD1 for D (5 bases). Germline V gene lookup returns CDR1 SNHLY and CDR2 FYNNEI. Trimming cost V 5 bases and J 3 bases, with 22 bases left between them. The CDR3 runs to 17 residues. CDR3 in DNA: TGTGCCAGCAGTTGGGGGGACCCCCGATGGGGGGACTATGGCTACACCTTC. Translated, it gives CASSWGDPRWGDYGYTF.

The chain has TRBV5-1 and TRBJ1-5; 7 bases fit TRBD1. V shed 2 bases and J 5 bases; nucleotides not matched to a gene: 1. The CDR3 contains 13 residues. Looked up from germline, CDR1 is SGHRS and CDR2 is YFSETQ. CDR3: CASSFTGDQPQHF. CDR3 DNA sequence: TGCGCCAGCAGCTTTACAGGGGATCAGCCCCAGCATTTT.

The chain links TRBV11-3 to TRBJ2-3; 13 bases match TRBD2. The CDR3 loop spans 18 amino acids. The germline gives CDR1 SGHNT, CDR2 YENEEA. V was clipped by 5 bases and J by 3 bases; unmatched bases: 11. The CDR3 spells CASSEGTSGAVITDTQYF. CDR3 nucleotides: TGTGCCAGCAGCGAAGGGACTAGCGGGGCAGTAATAACAGATACGCAGTATTTT.

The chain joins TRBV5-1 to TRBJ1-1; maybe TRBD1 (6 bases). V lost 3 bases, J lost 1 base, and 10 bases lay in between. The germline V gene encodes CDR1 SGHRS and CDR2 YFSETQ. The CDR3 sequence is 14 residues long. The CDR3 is CASSSGQTNTEAFF. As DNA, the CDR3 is TGCGCCAGCAGCTCCGGACAGACGAACACTGAAGCTTTCTTT.

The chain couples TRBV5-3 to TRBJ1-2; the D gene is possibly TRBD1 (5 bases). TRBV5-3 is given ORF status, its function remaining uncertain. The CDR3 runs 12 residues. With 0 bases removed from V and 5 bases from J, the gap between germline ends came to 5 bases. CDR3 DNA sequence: TGTGCCAGAAGCTTGGCAGGGTATGGCTACACCTTC. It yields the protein CARSLAGYGYTF.

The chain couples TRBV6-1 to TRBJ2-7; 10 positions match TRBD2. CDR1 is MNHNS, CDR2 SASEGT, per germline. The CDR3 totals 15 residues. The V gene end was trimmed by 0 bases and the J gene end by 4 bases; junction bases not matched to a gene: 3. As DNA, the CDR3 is TGTGCCAGCAGTGAAGCTGAACTAGCGGGATACGAGCAGTACTTC. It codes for CASSEAELAGYEQYF.

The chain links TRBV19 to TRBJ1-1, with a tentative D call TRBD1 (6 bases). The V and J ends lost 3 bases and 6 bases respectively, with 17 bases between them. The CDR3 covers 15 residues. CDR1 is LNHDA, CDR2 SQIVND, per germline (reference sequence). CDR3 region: CASSIRGAHRAEAFF. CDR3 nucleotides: TGTGCCAGTAGTATTCGGGGGGCTCATCGAGCTGAAGCTTTCTTT.

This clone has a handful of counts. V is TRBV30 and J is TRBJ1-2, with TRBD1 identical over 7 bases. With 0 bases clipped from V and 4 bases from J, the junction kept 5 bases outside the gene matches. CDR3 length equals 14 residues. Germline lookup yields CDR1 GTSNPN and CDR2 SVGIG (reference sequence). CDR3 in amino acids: CAWSVPGQPYGYTF. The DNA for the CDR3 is TGTGCCTGGAGTGTACCGGGACAGCCCTATGGCTACACCTTC.

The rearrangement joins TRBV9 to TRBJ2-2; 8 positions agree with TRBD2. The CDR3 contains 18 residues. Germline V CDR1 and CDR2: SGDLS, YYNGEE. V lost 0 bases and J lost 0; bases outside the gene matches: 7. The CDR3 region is CASSVARGGLANTGELFF. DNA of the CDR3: TGTGCCAGCAGCGTAGCTCGTGGGGGACTAGCGAACACCGGGGAGCTGTTTTTT.

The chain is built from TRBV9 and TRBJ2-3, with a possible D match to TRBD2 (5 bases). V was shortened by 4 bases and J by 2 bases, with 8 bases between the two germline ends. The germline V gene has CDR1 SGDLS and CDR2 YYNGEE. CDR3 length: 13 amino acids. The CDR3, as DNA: TGTGCCAGCAGCTTCCGGGACACAGATACGCAGTATTTT. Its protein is CASSFRDTDTQYF.

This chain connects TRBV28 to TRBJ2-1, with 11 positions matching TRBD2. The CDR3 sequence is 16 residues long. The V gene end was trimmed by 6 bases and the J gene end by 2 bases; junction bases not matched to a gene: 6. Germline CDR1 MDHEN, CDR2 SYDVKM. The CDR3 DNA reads TGTGCCAGCAGGCCGGGACTAGCGGCTACCTACAATGAGCAGTTCTTC. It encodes CASRPGLAATYNEQFF.

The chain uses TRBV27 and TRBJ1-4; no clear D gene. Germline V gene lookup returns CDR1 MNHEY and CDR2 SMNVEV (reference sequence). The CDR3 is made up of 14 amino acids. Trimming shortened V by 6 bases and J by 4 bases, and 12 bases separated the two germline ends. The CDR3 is CASSLASFNEKLFF. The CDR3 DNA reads TGTGCCAGCAGCCTAGCTAGTTTTAATGAAAAACTGTTTTTT.

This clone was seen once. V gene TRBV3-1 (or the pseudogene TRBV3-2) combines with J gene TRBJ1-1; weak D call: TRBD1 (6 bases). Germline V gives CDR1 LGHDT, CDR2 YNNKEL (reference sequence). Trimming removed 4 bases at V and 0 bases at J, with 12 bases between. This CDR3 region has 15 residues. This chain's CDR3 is CASSLQGRVNTEAFF. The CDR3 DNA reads TGTGCCAGCAGCCTACAGGGTAGGGTGAACACTGAAGCTTTCTTT.

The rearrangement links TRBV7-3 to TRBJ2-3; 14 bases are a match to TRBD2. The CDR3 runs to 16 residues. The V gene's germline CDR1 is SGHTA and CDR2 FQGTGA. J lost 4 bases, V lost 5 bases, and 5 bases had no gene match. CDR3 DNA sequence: TGTGCCAGCAGCCAGGGACTAGCGGGAGCTTCAGATACGCAGTATTTT. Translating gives CASSQGLAGASDTQYF.

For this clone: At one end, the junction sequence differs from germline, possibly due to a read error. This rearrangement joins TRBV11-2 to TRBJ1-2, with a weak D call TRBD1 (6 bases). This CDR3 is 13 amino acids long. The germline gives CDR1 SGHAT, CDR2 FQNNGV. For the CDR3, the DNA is TGTGCCAGCAGCTTAGTAGCTGCGACAGGCCCTTGCTTC. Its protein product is CASSLVAATGPCF.

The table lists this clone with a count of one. CDR3 DNA sequence: TGTGCCACCGCGATGGCAGGGGGCCCTATGGGTGGCTACACCTTC. Its protein product is CATAMAGGPMGGYTF. The chain links TRBV15 to TRBJ1-2, with TRBD1 identical over 8 bases. V trimming: 8 bases; J trimming: 7 bases; junction bases outside the gene matches: 15. Germline assignment: CDR1 LNHNV and CDR2 YYDKDF (reference sequence). This CDR3 has 15 residues.

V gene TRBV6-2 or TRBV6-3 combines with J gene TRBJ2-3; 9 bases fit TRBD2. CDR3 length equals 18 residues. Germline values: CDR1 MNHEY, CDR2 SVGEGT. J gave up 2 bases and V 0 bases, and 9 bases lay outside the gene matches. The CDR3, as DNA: TGTGCCAGCAGTTACTCATTAGCGGGAGTGTCTCTCACAGATACGCAGTATTTT. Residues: CASSYSLAGVSLTDTQYF.

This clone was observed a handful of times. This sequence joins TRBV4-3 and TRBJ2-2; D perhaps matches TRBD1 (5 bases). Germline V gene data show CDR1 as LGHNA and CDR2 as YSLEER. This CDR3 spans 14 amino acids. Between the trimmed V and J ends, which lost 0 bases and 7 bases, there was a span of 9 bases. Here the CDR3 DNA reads TGCGCCAGCAGCCAAGACAGGGCTGGCGGGGAGCTGTTTTTT. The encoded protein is CASSQDRAGGELFF.

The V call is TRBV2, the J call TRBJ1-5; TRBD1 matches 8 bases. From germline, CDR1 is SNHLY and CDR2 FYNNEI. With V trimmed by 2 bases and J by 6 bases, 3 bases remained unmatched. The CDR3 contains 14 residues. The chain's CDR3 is CASSEQGAAQPQHF. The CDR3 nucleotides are TGTGCCAGCAGTGAACAGGGGGCAGCTCAGCCCCAGCATTTT. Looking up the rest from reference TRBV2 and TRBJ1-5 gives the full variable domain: EPEVTQTPSHQVTQMGQEVILRCVPISNHLYFYWYRQILGQKVEFLVSFYNNEISEKSEIFDDQFSVERPDGSNFTLKIRSTKLEDSAMYFCASSEQGAAQPQHFGDGTRLSIL.

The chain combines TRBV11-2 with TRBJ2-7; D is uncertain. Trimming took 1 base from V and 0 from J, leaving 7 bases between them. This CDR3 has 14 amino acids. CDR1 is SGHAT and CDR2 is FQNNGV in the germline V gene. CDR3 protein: CASSLVPGSYEQYF. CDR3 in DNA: TGTGCCAGCAGCTTAGTGCCGGGCTCCTACGAGCAGTACTTC. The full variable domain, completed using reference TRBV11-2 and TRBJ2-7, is EAGVAQSPRYKIIEKRQSVAFWCNPISGHATLYWYQQILGQGPKLLIQFQNNGVVDDSQLPKDRFSAERLKGVDSTLKIQPAKLEDSAVYLCASSLVPGSYEQYFGPGTRLTVT.

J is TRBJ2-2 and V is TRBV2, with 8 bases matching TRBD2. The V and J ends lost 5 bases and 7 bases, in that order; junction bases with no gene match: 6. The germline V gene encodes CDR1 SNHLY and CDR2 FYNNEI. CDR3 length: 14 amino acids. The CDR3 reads CASSLSGGGGELFF. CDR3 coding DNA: TGTGCCAGCAGTTTGAGCGGGGGAGGCGGGGAGCTGTTTTTT.

The CDR3 reads CASRQVREQYF. The CDR3 DNA follows: TGTGCCTCCCGACAGGTACGCGAGCAGTACTTC. The rearrangement uses TRBV30 and TRBJ2-7; tentative D call: TRBD1 (6 bases). Trimming took off 7 bases at V and 6 bases at J, with 13 bases between the two ends. The V gene's germline CDR1 is GTSNPN and CDR2 SVGIG (reference sequence). CDR3 length equals 11 residues.

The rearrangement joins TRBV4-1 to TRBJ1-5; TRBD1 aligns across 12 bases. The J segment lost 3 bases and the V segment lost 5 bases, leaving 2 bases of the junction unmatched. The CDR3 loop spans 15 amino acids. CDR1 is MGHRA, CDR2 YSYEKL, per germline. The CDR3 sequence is CASSWDRGPNQPQHF. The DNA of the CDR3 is TGCGCCAGCAGCTGGGACAGGGGGCCCAATCAGCCCCAGCATTTT.